These 24 T cell receptor beta chains share one sample of origin, sequenced in a study of control samples from healthy donors and cancer patients. Some clones are missing from TCRdb's copy, which holds only in-frame ones; the method was immunoSEQ multiplex PCR. The sample records over 90,000 clones, under 95% being singletons. Specimen: blood. These receptors were obtained from a woman in her late teens or twenties in good health.

This sequence joins TRBV7-9 and TRBJ1-1; possible D gene TRBD1, 6 bases. This CDR3 region has 12 residues. Germline V gives CDR1 SEHNR, CDR2 FQNEAQ (reference sequence). Trimming pared 4 bases from V and 11 bases from J, leaving 14 bases between. CDR3 loop: CASSSQGGRAFF. The DNA for the CDR3 is TGTGCCAGCAGCTCTCAAGGGGGACGTGCTTTCTTT.

The rearrangement uses TRBV27 and TRBJ1-5; D remains unclear. Germline lookup yields CDR1 MNHEY and CDR2 SMNVEV (reference sequence). This CDR3 region has 14 residues. V was clipped by 2 bases and J by 4 bases, with 9 bases between them. The CDR3 DNA follows: TGTGCCAGCAGTTTAACCAGCTTAAATCAGCCCCAGCATTTT. Encoded protein: CASSLTSLNQPQHF.

V gene TRBV27 combines with J gene TRBJ2-5; weak D call: TRBD2 (5 bases). The V gene lost 2 bases and the J gene lost 5 bases, with 9 bases spanning the gap. This CDR3 is built from 13 residues. The germline gives CDR1 MNHEY, CDR2 SMNVEV (reference sequence). CDR3 DNA sequence: TGTGCCAGCAGTTTAGGGTGGGAGGAGACCCAGTACTTC. Protein: CASSLGWEETQYF.

The chain combines TRBV19 with TRBJ1-1; D may be TRBD1 (5 bases). This CDR3 has 15 residues. Germline V CDR1 and CDR2: LNHDA, SQIVND (reference sequence). V was trimmed by 5 bases and J by 0 bases, leaving 13 bases between them. CDR3 sequence reads: CASSPPWGVNTEAFF. CDR3 bases: TGTGCCAGTAGTCCCCCATGGGGGGTGAACACTGAAGCTTTCTTT.

The chain couples TRBV15 to TRBJ1-1; 8 nucleotides agree with TRBD1. The CDR3 runs 16 residues. The junction had 7 bases not matched to a gene; V was cut back by 1 base and J by 3 bases. From germline, CDR1 is LNHNV and CDR2 YYDKDF (reference sequence). CDR3 nucleotides: TGTGCCACCAGCAGAGGGACAGGGAGTAGGGACACTGAAGCTTTCTTT. Amino acids: CATSRGTGSRDTEAFF.

This clone was counted only a few times. This chain links TRBV19 with TRBJ2-3; D might be TRBD2 (5 bases). CDR3 length: 15 amino acids. With 7 bases removed from V and 4 bases from J, the gap between germline ends came to 18 bases. The germline CDR1 and CDR2 sequences are LNHDA and SQIVND (reference sequence). The CDR3 here is CASTPYGGLPDTQYF. The CDR3 DNA is TGTGCCAGTACCCCTTACGGCGGACTGCCAGATACGCAGTATTTT.

V is TRBV19 and J is TRBJ1-3; a weak D match, TRBD1 (5 bases). V was cut by 5 bases and J by 0 bases, with 11 bases left in between. Per germline, CDR1 LNHDA and CDR2 SQIVND (reference sequence). The CDR3 totals 15 residues. CDR3 nucleotides: TGTGCCAGTAGTTTCAAGGGACTCTCTGGAAACACCATATATTTT. This translates into CASSFKGLSGNTIYF.

This chain links TRBV5-1 with TRBJ2-3; D uncertain. Germline CDR1 SGHRS, CDR2 YFSETQ. The CDR3 is 17 amino acids. Trimming removed 0 bases from V and 4 bases from J, with 18 bases in between. The CDR3 nucleotides read TGCGCCAGCAGCTTGGCACACGGTTCCAAGGGCGCAGATACGCAGTATTTT. Protein product: CASSLAHGSKGADTQYF.

The chain is built from TRBV12-3 or TRBV12-4 and TRBJ1-4, with TRBD1 as a possible D gene (6 bases). V was shortened by 5 bases and J by 9 bases, with 7 bases between the two germline ends. CDR3 size: 11 residues. The CDR3 DNA reads TGTGCCAGCAGTCAGGGGAAAAAACTGTTTTTT. Its protein product is CASSQGKKLFF.

The rearrangement links TRBV7-9 to TRBJ1-5, with TRBD1 as a possible D gene (6 bases). Deletions cut 5 bases from V and 0 bases from J, with 17 bases between. There are 17 residues in the CDR3. Germline CDR1 reads SEHNR; CDR2 reads FQNEAQ (reference sequence). The CDR3, as DNA: TGTGCCAGCAGCCAGGGACAAGGGAGATATAGCAATCAGCCCCAGCATTTT. Protein sequence: CASSQGQGRYSNQPQHF.

Written as DNA, the CDR3 is TGTGCCAGCAGCCCCCCTAGCGGGAGTGGAGAGACCCAGTACTTC. This translates into CASSPPSGSGETQYF. This rearrangement joins TRBV6-5 to TRBJ2-5, with 10 bases lining up with TRBD2. V gave up 6 bases and J gave up 4 bases; unmatched junction bases: 8. The CDR3 loop spans 15 amino acids. Germline CDR1 reads MNHEY; CDR2 reads SVGAGI.

This chain uses TRBV10-3 with TRBJ1-3, with D uncertain. This CDR3 is 16 amino acids long. V was pared by 2 bases and J by 0 bases, with 11 bases between. Germline assignment: CDR1 ENHRY and CDR2 SYGVKD. The CDR3 coding sequence is TGTGCCATCAGTGAGCGTCCACAGAGCTCTGGAAACACCATATATTTT. It yields the protein CAISERPQSSGNTIYF.

The chain carries TRBV25-1 and TRBJ1-4, with a possible D match to TRBD1 (6 bases). V lost 1 base, J lost 7 bases, and 7 bases lay in between. The CDR3 is 13 residues long. Germline assignment: CDR1 MGHDK and CDR2 SYGVNS. CDR3 in DNA: TGTGCCAGCAGTGAATCGGACAGTGAAAAACTGTTTTTT. Its protein product is CASSESDSEKLFF.

This clone was recorded only once. This rearrangement joins TRBV5-1 to TRBJ2-1; unclear D gene. The CDR3 runs 17 residues. The V gene's germline CDR1 is SGHRS and CDR2 YFSETQ. The V and J ends lost 3 bases and 1 base respectively, with 17 bases between them. The CDR3 bases are TGCGCCAGCAGCTCCCATTCGTGGGGAAGGTCCTACAATGAGCAGTTCTTC. Protein sequence: CASSSHSWGRSYNEQFF.

This clone was seen only once. The V and J genes are TRBV2 and TRBJ1-3, with a weak D call TRBD1 (5 bases). The CDR3 contains 16 residues. Trimming took off 6 bases at V and 0 bases at J, with 15 bases between the two ends. CDR1 is SNHLY and CDR2 is FYNNEI in the germline V gene. In DNA form, the CDR3 reads TGTGCCAGCAGCCTCATGGGACGGGACTCTGGAAACACCATATATTTT. Translated, it gives CASSLMGRDSGNTIYF.

The chain has TRBV25-1 and TRBJ2-2; D perhaps matches TRBD1 (6 bases). Germline-derived CDR1 and CDR2 are MGHDK and SYGVNS. Trimming removed 2 bases at V and 4 bases at J, with 8 bases between. CDR3 length: 14 amino acids. CDR3 bases: TGTGCCAGCAGTGAACACAGGGCCACCGGGGAGCTGTTTTTT. It encodes CASSEHRATGELFF.

V usage is TRBV19 and J usage is TRBJ1-6, with D possibly being TRBD1 (5 bases). The CDR3 length is 13 residues. Trimming cost V 5 bases and J 9 bases, with 11 bases left between them. CDR1 and CDR2 from the germline V gene are LNHDA and SQIVND (reference sequence). In nucleotides, the CDR3 is TGTGCCAGTAGTCCAGGGCCGGGTTCACCCCTCCACTTT. This encodes CASSPGPGSPLHF.

The J gene is TRBJ2-5, the V gene TRBV6-5, with TRBD2 matching 10 bases. This CDR3 has 15 amino acids. Trimming removed 7 bases from V and 7 bases from J; junction bases left unmatched: 12. CDR1 MNHEY and CDR2 SVGAGI come from the germline V gene. CDR3 coding DNA: TGTGCCAGCACGCCTAACAGCGGGGGGGGAGGGACCCAGTACTTC. Its translation: CASTPNSGGGGTQYF.

The V gene is TRBV24-1, the J gene TRBJ2-3; D is possibly TRBD1 or TRBD2 (5 bases each). Looked up from germline, CDR1 is KGHDR and CDR2 is SFDVKD. Trimming removed 4 bases at V and 0 bases at J, with 7 bases between. This CDR3 has 14 residues. In nucleotides, the CDR3 is TGTGCCACCAGTGACCGGGACAGCACAGATACGCAGTATTTT. Its protein product is CATSDRDSTDTQYF.

As concerns this clone: One end of the junction is discordant with germline, which a read error may explain. V is TRBV30 and J is TRBJ1-1; D call uncertain. The CDR3 is made up of 11 amino acids. Germline lookup yields CDR1 GTSNPN and CDR2 SVGIG (reference sequence). CDR3: CARGGNPEAFF. CDR3 DNA: TGTGCCCGGGGAGGGAACCCTGAAGCTTTCTTT. Based on the CDR3 plus reference TRBV30 and TRBJ1-1, the full variable domain is SQTIHQWPATLVQPVGSPLSLECTVEGTSNPNLYWYRQAAGRGLQLLFYSVGIGQISSEVPQNLSASRPQDRQFILSSKKLLLSDSGFYLCARGGNPEAFFGQGTRLTVV.

This clone was detected once. The gene calls are TRBV5-1 and TRBJ2-3; D is ambiguous. Looked up from germline, CDR1 is SGHRS and CDR2 is YFSETQ. V lost 7 bases and J 8 bases, leaving 20 bases between the germline ends. CDR3 size: 14 residues. CDR3 sequence (DNA): TGCGCCAGCGGGTCTAACCAACCCCCCCCTACGCAGTATTTT. Amino acids: CASGSNQPPPTQYF.

This clone was seen a single time. The chain has TRBV2 and TRBJ2-5; tentative D call: TRBD1 (5 bases). V was shortened by 3 bases and J by 5 bases, with 19 bases between the two germline ends. CDR1 SNHLY and CDR2 FYNNEI come from the germline V gene. The CDR3 has 16 residues. The CDR3 DNA sequence: TGTGCCAGCAGTGACGGCTTAAGGGGTAATGCGGAGACCCAGTACTTC. As protein: CASSDGLRGNAETQYF.

The V gene is TRBV5-5, the J gene TRBJ2-7; D remains unclear. V shed 4 bases and J shed 0 bases, with 5 bases lying between them. The CDR3 spans 12 residues. From germline, CDR1 is SGHKS and CDR2 YYEKEE (reference sequence). CDR3 residues: CASSRFSYEQYF. The DNA of the CDR3 is TGTGCCAGCAGCCGGTTCTCCTACGAGCAGTACTTC.

This chain uses TRBV11-3 with TRBJ1-1, with unresolved D. From germline, CDR1 is SGHNT and CDR2 YENEEA. There are 13 residues in the CDR3. V dropped 0 bases and J dropped 8 bases, with 10 bases sitting between them. This CDR3 is CASSLEGNLEAFF. CDR3 in DNA: TGTGCCAGCAGCTTAGAGGGGAACCTGGAAGCTTTCTTT.